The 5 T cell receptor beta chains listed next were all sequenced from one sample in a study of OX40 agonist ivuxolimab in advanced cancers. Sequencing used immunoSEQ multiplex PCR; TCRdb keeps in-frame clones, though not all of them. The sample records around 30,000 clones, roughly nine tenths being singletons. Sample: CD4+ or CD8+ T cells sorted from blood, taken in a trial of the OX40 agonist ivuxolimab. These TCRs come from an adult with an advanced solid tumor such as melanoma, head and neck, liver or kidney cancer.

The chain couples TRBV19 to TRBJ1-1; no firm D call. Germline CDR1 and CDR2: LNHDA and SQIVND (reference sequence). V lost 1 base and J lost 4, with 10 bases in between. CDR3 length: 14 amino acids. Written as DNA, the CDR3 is TGTGCCAGTAGTATAGGGGAGTGGGGCACTGAAGCTTTCTTT. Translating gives CASSIGEWGTEAFF. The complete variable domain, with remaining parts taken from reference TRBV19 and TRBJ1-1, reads DGGITQSPKYLFRKEGQNVTLSCEQNLNHDAMYWYRQDPGQGLRLIYYSQIVNDFQKGDIAEGYSVSREKKESFPLTVTSAQKNPTAFYLCASSIGEWGTEAFFGQGTRLTVV.

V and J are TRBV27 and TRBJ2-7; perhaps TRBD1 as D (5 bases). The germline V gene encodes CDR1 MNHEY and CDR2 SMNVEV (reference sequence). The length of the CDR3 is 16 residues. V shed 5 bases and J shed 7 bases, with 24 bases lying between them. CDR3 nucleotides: TGTGCCAGCAGTCCCCTCCCAGGGTTCAGATCGAAAGAGCAGTACTTC. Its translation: CASSPLPGFRSKEQYF.

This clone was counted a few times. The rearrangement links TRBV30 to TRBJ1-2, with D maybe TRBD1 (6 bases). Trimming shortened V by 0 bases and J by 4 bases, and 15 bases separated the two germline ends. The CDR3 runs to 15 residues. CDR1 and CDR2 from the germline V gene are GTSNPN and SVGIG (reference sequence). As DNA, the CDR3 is TGTGCCTGGAGTGTGTGGGACACCGGGGGCTATGGCTACACCTTC. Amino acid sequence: CAWSVWDTGGYGYTF.

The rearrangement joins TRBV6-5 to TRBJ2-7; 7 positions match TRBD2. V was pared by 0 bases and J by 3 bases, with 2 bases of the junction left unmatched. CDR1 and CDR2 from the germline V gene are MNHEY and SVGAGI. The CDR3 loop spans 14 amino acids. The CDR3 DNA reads TGTGCCAGCAGTTACTCGCGGGGGAGCTACGAGCAGTACTTC. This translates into CASSYSRGSYEQYF.

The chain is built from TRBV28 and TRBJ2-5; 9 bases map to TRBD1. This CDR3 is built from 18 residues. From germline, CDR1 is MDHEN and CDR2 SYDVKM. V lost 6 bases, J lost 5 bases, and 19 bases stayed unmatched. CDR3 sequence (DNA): TGTGCCAGCAGCCTTTGGACGCCCTTACAGGGGGCAGGGGAGACCCAGTACTTC. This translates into CASSLWTPLQGAGETQYF.